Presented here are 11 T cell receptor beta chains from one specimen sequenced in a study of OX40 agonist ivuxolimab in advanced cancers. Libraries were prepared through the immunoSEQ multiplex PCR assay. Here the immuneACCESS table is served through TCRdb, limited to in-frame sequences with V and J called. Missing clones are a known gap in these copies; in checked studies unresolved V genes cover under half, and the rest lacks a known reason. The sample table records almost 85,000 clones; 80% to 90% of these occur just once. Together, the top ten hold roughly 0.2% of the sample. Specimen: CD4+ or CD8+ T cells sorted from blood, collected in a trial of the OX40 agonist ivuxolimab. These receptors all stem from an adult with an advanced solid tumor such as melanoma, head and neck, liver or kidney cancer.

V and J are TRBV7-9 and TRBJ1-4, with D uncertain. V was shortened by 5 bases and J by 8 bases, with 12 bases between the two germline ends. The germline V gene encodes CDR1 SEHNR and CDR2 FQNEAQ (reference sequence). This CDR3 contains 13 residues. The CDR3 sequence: CASSPLVAEKLFF. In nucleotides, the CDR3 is TGTGCCAGCAGCCCACTGGTAGCGGAAAAACTGTTTTTT.

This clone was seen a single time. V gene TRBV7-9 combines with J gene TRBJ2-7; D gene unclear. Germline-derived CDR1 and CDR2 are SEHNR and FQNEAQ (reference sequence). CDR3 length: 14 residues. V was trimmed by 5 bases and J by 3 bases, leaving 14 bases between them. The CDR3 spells CASSQTTTNYEQYF. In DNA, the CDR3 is TGTGCCAGCAGCCAAACGACCACGAACTACGAGCAGTACTTC.

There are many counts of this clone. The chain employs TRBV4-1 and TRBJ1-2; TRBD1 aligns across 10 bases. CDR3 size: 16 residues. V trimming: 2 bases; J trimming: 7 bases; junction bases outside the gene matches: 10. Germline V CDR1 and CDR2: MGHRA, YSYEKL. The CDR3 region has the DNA TGCGCCAGCAGCCAACGTTCCCGGGACAGGGGTTCTGGCTACACCTTC. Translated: CASSQRSRDRGSGYTF.

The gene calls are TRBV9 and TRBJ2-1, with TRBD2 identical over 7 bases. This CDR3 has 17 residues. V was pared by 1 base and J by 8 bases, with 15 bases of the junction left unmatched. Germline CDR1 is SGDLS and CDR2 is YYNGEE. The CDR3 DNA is TGTGCCAGCAGCGTACTAGTTGGGGGGGTGGCAGTAGATGAGCAGTTCTTC. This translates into CASSVLVGGVAVDEQFF.

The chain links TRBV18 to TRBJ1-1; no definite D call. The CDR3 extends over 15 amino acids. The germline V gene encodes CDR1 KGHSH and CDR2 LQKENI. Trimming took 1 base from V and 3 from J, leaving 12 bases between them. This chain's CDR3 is CASSPQAKRDTEAFF. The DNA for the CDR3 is TGTGCCAGCTCACCACAGGCTAAGCGGGACACTGAAGCTTTCTTT.

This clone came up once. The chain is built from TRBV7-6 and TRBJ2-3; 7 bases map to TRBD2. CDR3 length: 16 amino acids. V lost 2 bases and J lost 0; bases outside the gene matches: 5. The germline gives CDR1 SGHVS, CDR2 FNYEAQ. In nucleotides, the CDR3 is TGTGCCAGCAGCTTAACGAGCGGGGCTAGCACAGATACGCAGTATTTT. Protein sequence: CASSLTSGASTDTQYF.

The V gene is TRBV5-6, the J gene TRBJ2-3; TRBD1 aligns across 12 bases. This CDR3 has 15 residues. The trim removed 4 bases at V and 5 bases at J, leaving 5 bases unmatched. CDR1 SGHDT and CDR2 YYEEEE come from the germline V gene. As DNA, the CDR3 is TGTGCCAGCAGCCTCGGGACAGGGGGCAAAGATACGCAGTATTTT. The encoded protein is CASSLGTGGKDTQYF.

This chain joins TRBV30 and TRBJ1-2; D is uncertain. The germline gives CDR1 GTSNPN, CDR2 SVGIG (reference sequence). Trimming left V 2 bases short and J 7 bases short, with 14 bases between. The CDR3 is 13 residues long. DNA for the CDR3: TGTGCCTGGAGTCGCGAGGTGGGGAGTGGCTACACCTTC. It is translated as CAWSREVGSGYTF.

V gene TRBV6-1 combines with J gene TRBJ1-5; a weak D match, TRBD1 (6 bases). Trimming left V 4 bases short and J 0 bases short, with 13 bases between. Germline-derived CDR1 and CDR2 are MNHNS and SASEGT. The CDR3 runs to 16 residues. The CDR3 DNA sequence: TGTGCCAGCAGTGCCCGGACAGCATATAGCAATCAGCCCCAGCATTTT. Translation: CASSARTAYSNQPQHF.

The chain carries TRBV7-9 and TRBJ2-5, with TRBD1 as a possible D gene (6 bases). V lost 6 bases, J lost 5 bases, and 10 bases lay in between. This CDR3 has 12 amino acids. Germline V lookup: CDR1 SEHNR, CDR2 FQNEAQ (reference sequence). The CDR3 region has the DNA TGTGCCAGCAGATTCACAGGGGAGACCCAGTACTTC. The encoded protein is CASRFTGETQYF.

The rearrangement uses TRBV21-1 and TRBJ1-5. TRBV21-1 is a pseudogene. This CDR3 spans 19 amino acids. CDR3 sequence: CASSKADPRGPGESQPQHF. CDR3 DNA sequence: TGTGCCAGCAGCAAAGCGGACCCCCGGGGTCCGGGTGAGAGTCAGCCCCAGCATTTT.